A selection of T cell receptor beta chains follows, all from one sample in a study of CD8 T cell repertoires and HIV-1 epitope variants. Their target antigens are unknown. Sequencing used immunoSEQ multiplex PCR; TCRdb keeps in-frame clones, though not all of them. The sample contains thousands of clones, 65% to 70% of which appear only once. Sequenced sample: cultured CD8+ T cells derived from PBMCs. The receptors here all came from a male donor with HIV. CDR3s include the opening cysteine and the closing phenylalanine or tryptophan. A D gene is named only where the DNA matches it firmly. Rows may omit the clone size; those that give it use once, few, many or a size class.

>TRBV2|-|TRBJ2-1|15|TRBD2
CASRPGTTTHNEQFF
TGTGCCAGCAGACCCGGGACTACCACCCACAATGAGCAGTTCTTC
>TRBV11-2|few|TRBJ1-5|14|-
CASSRDQEGQPQHF
TGTGCCAGCAGCAGGGACCAGGAGGGTCAGCCCCAGCATTTT
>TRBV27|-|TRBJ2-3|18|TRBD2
CASRPTTSGRASTDTQYF
TGTGCCAGCAGACCCACGACTAGCGGGAGGGCTAGCACAGATACGCAGTATTTT
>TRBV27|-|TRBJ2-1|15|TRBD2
CASNPGGGAYNEQFF
TGTGCCAGCAACCCCGGCGGGGGGGCCTACAATGAGCAGTTCTTC
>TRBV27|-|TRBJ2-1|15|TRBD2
CASSPGTSGANEQFF
TGTGCCAGCAGTCCCGGGACTAGCGGGGCGAATGAGCAGTTCTTC
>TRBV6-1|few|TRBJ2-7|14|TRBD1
CASSRDRDSGEQYF
TGTGCCAGCAGTCGAGACAGGGATTCGGGCGAGCAGTACTTC
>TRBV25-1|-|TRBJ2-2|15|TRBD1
CASTVGTGDTGELFF
TGTGCCAGCACTGTCGGGACAGGGGACACCGGGGAGCTGTTTTTT
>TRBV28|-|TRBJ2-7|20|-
CASSPIYTSGQTPRRYEQYF
TGTGCCAGCAGTCCAATATATACCTCTGGACAGACCCCTCGCCGCTACGAGCAGTACTTC
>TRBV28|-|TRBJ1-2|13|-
CASSLSRVYGYTF
TGTGCCAGCAGTTTGTCCAGGGTCTATGGCTACACCTTC
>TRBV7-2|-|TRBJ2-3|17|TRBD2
CASSLGLAGGPTDTQYF
TGTGCCAGCAGCTTGGGACTAGCGGGAGGGCCCACAGATACGCAGTATTTT
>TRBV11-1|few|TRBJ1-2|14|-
CASSPGTSDYGYTF
TGTGCCAGCAGCCCTGGGACTTCTGACTATGGCTACACCTTC
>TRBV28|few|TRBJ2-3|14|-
CASSSTGGTDTQYF
TGTGCCAGCAGTTCGACAGGCGGCACAGATACGCAGTATTTT
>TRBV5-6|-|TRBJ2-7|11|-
CASSSGYEQYF
TGTGCCAGCAGCTCGGGGTACGAGCAGTACTTC
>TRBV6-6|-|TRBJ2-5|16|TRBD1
CASSQGQGAFSETQYF
TGTGCCAGCAGTCAGGGACAGGGGGCGTTTTCCGAGACCCAGTACTTC
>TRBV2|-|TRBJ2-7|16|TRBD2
CASNSGTSGGADEQYF
TGTGCCAGCAACTCCGGGACTAGCGGGGGGGCCGACGAGCAGTACTTC
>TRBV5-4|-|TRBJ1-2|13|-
CASSLGGSYGYTF
TGTGCCAGCAGCTTGGGGGGGTCCTATGGCTACACCTTC
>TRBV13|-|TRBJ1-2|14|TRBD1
CASSLAGGVYGYTF
TGTGCCAGCAGCTTAGCAGGGGGGGTCTATGGCTACACCTTC
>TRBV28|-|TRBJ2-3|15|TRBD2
CAIRYLGAGADTQYF
TGTGCCATCCGATATTTGGGAGCGGGAGCAGATACGCAGTATTTT
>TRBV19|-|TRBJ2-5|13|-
CASSLGLLETQYF
TGTGCCAGTAGTTTGGGACTTCTGGAGACCCAGTACTTC
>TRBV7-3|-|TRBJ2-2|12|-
CASSSTGGELFF
TGTGCCAGCAGCTCGACGGGCGGGGAGCTGTTTTTT
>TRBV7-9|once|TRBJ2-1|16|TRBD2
CASSFPSGGSYNEQFF
TGTGCCAGCAGCTTTCCGTCGGGAGGCTCCTACAATGAGCAGTTCTTC
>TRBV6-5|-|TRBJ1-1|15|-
CASSYSRRGNTEAFF
TGTGCCAGCAGTTACTCCAGAAGGGGGAACACTGAAGCTTTCTTT
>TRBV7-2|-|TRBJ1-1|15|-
CASSLDATGYTEAFF
TGTGCCAGCAGCTTAGACGCAACAGGGTACACTGAAGCTTTCTTT
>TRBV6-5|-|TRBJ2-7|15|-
CASSLRSSAAYEQYF
TGTGCCAGCAGCTTACGAAGCTCAGCAGCCTACGAGCAGTACTTC
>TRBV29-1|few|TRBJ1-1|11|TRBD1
CSGDSNTEAFF
TGCAGCGGGGACAGTAACACTGAAGCTTTCTTT
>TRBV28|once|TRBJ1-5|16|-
CASSSGGGAGNQPQHF
TGTGCCAGCAGTTCTGGGGGGGGCGCGGGCAATCAGCCCCAGCATTTT
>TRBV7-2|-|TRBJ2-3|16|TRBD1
CASRLTGGGITDTQYF
TGTGCCAGCAGGCTGACAGGGGGCGGGATCACAGATACGCAGTATTTT
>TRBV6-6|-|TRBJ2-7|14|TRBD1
CASSDDRGGGEQYF
TGTGCCAGCAGTGACGACAGGGGAGGAGGCGAGCAGTACTTC
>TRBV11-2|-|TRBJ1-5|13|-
CASSLGVNQPQHF
TGTGCCAGCAGCTTAGGAGTCAATCAGCCCCAGCATTTT
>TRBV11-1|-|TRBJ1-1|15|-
CASSWAGPMNTEAFF
TGTGCCAGCAGCTGGGCAGGGCCTATGAACACTGAAGCTTTCTTT
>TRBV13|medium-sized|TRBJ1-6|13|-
CASSFSTPGPLHF
TGTGCCAGCAGCTTTAGTACCCCAGGACCACTCCACTTT
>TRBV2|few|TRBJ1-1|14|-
CASSEGASNGEAFF
TGTGCCAGCAGTGAAGGGGCGAGCAACGGGGAAGCTTTCTTT
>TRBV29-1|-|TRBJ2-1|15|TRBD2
CSVAAGELTYNEQFF
TGCAGCGTTGCAGCGGGAGAACTCACTTACAATGAGCAGTTCTTC
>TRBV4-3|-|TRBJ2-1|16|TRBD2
CASSQDTSGRYNEQFF
TGCGCCAGCAGCCAAGACACTAGCGGGCGCTACAATGAGCAGTTCTTC
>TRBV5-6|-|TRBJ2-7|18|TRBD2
CASSLDISGSGVSYEQYF
TGTGCCAGCAGCTTGGATATTAGCGGGAGTGGTGTCTCCTACGAGCAGTACTTC
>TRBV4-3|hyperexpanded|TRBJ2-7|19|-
CASSQEPGAGALSSYEQYF
TGCGCCAGCAGCCAAGAGCCGGGAGCGGGCGCCCTGAGCTCCTACGAGCAGTACTTC
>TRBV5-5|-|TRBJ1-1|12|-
CASSLAETEAFF
TGTGCCAGCAGCTTGGCCGAGACTGAAGCTTTCTTT
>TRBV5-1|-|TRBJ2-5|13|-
CASSLEGQGTQYF
TGCGCCAGCAGCTTGGAGGGGCAGGGGACCCAGTACTTC
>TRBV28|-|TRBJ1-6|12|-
CASSLGDSPLHF
TGTGCCAGCAGTTTAGGGGATTCACCCCTCCACTTT
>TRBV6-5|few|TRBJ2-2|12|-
CASSYSNGELFF
TGTGCCAGCAGTTACTCGAACGGGGAGCTGTTTTTT
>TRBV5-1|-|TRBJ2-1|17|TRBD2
CASSPTSGRASYNEQFF
TGCGCCAGCAGCCCGACTAGCGGGAGGGCCTCCTACAATGAGCAGTTCTTC
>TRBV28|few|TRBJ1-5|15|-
CASQPGAASNQPQHF
TGTGCCAGCCAACCAGGGGCGGCGAGCAATCAGCCCCAGCATTTT
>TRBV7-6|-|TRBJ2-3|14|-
CASSLRDLADTQYF
TGTGCCAGCAGCCTCCGGGACTTAGCCGATACGCAGTATTTT
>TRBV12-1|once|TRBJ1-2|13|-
CASRGHANYGYTF
TGTGCCAGCAGGGGACACGCTAACTATGGCTACACCTTC
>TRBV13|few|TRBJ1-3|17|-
CASSGGFGASSGNTIYF
TGTGCCAGCAGCGGTGGATTTGGGGCTAGCTCTGGAAACACCATATATTTT
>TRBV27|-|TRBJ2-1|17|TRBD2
CASSLLRGGRVYNEQFF
TGTGCCAGCAGTTTATTACGGGGCGGGAGGGTCTACAATGAGCAGTTCTTC
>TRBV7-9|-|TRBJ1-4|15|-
CASSLYGPVGEKLFF
TGTGCCAGCAGCTTATATGGGCCGGTCGGAGAAAAACTGTTTTTT
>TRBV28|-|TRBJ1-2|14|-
CASSPQRANYGYTF
TGTGCCAGCAGCCCTCAACGGGCCAACTATGGCTACACCTTC
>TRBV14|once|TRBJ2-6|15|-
CASSPLGEGANVLTF
TGTGCCAGCAGCCCTTTGGGGGAAGGGGCCAACGTCCTGACTTTC
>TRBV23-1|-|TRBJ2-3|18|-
CASSQGSWGRNLPDTQYF
TGCGCCAGCAGTCAGGGGTCCTGGGGGCGAAACCTCCCAGATACGCAGTATTTT
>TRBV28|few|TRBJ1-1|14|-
CASSFRGWGTEAFF
TGTGCCAGCAGTTTTCGGGGATGGGGCACTGAAGCTTTCTTT
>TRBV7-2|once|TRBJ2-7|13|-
CASSLGAVYEQYF
TGTGCCAGCAGCTTAGGCGCGGTCTACGAGCAGTACTTC
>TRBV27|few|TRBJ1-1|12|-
CASREQNTEAFF
TGTGCCAGCAGGGAACAGAACACTGAAGCTTTCTTT
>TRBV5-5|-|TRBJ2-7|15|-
CASSPLFGGSYEQYF
TGTGCCAGCAGCCCGCTCTTTGGGGGGTCCTACGAGCAGTACTTC
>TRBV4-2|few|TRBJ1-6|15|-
CASSQELLLNSPLHF
TGTGCCAGCAGCCAAGAATTGCTCCTTAATTCACCCCTCCACTTT
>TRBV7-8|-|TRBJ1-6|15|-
CASSRTGRNDSPLHF
TGTGCCAGCAGCCGTACAGGGCGCAACGATTCACCCCTCCACTTT
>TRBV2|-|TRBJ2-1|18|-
CASSEVLPGSSYNNEQFF
TGTGCCAGCAGTGAAGTGCTACCCGGTAGCTCCTACAATAATGAGCAGTTCTTC
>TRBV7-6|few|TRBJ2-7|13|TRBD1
CASSSGQDYEQYF
TGTGCCAGCAGCTCCGGACAGGACTACGAGCAGTACTTC
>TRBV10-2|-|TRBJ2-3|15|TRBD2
CASSETLAGTDTQYF
TGCGCCAGCAGTGAAACGCTAGCGGGGACAGATACGCAGTATTTT